This T cell receptor beta chain originates from a study of cytomegalovirus exposure and HLA in healthy donors. Overall study context: The 120 validation repertoires, a later analysis reported, used the same platform as the roughly 700 repertoires from the first cohort. The study's findings and limits: Approximately 160 TCR beta chains were listed as cytomegalovirus-associated. Most TCR sequences were seen very rarely across donors, but some public TCRs occurred in many.

Details on this clone: Its antigen is not known.

These donors were members of the roughly 120-subject validation cohort, a group separate from the approximately 670-subject first cohort. TCRdb's copy holds only in-frame clones and misses some; the assay was immunoSEQ multiplex PCR. In the table there are 250,000 to 350,000 clones, roughly nine tenths of which are singletons. Sequencing was performed on PBMCs. This clonotype originated in a woman aged 25 to 45 in good health and CMV-seropositive.

The chain's CDR3 is CASSYWQNNEQFF. In nucleotides, the CDR3 is TGTGCCAGCAGTTACTGGCAAAACAATGAGCAGTTCTTC. V is TRBV6-5 and J is TRBJ2-1, with D hard to call. The CDR3 consists of 13 residues. Germline assignment: CDR1 MNHEY and CDR2 SVGAGI. V dropped 1 base and J dropped 5 bases, with 6 bases sitting between them.